This T cell receptor (beta chain) was sequenced during a study of T-cell memory formation after mild COVID-19. TCRdb re-called the 5' RACE reads with MiXCR, one entry per CDR3 protein. The sample lists about 200,000 distinct CDR3 sequences; 9.5% were seen once. The germline V gene encodes CDR1 MNHEY and CDR2 SVGAGI. The length of the CDR3 is 13 residues. Trimming removed 0 bases at V and 11 bases at J, with 13 bases between. This clonotype was seen ten or more times. The chain has TRBV6-5 and TRBJ1-2, with unresolved D. The TCR sequence derives from a man between 18 and 35 years old who had mild COVID-19 (a few samples of this study predate the infection). Cell type and time point are not known. The material sequenced was PBMCs or a T cell subset sorted from them (not recorded which). CDR3 protein: CASSYSKGTGYTF. CDR3 bases: TGTGCCAGCAGTTACTCGAAGGGTACTGGATACACCTTC.